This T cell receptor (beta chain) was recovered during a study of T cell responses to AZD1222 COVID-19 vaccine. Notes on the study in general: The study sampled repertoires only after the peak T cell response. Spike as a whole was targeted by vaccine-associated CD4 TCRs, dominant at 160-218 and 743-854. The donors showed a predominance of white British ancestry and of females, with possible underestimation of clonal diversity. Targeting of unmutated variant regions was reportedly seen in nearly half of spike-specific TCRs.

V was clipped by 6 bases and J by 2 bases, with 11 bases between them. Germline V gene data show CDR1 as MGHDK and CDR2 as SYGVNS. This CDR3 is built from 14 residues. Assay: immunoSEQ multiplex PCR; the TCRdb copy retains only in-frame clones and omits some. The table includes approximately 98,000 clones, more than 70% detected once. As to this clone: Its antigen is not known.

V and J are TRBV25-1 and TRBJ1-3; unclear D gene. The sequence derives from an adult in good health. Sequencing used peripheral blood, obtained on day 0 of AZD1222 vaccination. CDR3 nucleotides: TGTGCCAGCAGCCCCGCGCAGGCTGGAAACACCATATATTTT. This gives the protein CASSPAQAGNTIYF. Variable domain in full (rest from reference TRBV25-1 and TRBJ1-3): EADIYQTPRYLVIGTGKKITLECSQTMGHDKMYWYQQDPGMELHLIHYSYGVNSTEKGDLSSESTVSRIRTEHFPLTLESARPSHTSQYLCASSPAQAGNTIYFGEGSWLTVV.